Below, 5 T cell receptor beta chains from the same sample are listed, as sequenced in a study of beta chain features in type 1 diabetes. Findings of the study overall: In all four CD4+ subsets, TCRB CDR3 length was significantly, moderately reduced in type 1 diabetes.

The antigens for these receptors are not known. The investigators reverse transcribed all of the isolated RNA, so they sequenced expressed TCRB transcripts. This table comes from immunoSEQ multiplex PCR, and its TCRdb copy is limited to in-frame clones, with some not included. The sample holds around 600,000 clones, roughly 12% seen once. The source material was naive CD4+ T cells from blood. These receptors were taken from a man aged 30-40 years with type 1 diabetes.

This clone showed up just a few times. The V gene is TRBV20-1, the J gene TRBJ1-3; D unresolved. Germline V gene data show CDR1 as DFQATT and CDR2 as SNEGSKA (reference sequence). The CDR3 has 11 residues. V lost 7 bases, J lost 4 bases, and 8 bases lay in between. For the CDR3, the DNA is TGCAGTGTTTTTAGGGGAAACACCATATATTTT. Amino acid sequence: CSVFRGNTIYF.

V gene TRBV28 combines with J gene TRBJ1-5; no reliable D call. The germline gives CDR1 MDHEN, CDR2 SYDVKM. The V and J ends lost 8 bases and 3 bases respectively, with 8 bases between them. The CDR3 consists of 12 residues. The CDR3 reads CASVQSNQPQHF. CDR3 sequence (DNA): TGTGCCAGCGTACAGTCCAATCAGCCCCAGCATTTT.

The CDR3: CASSSSRAGELFF. DNA of the CDR3: TGTGCCAGCAGCTCTAGCCGTGCCGGGGAGCTGTTTTTT. J is TRBJ2-2 and V is TRBV6-5, with D perhaps matching TRBD2 (5 bases). Germline V gene lookup returns CDR1 MNHEY and CDR2 SVGAGI. The CDR3 consists of 13 residues. Trimming took off 6 bases at V and 6 bases at J, with 11 bases between the two ends.

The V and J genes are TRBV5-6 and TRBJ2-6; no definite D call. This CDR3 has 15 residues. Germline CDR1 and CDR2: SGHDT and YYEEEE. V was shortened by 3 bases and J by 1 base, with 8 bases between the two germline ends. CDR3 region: CASSSAGSGANVLTF. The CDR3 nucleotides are TGTGCCAGCAGCTCGGCAGGATCTGGGGCCAACGTCCTGACTTTC.

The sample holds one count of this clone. Here the CDR3 DNA reads TGTGCCACCACCCGGTCTCGGGGACAGGGCTCCTACGAGCAGTACTTC. Translating it yields CATTRSRGQGSYEQYF. The chain couples TRBV19 to TRBJ2-7, with 9 bases lining up with TRBD1. The junction had 13 bases not matched to a gene; V was cut back by 10 bases and J by 0 bases. Germline V gives CDR1 LNHDA, CDR2 SQIVND (reference sequence). CDR3 length: 16 amino acids.